These 18 T cell receptor beta chains originate from one sample sequenced in a study of CD8+CD57+ T cells in acquired aplastic anemia. Only patients with CD8+CD57+ cell expansion on flow cytometry were chosen for sequencing. Researchers used genomic DNA as the template to profile TCR beta VDJ and CDR3. MiXCR, run by TCRdb on the reads, gives a single entry per CDR3 protein. The table records under 250,000 distinct CDR3 sequences, around 45% of them present only once. The sequenced sample was sorted CD4+, CD8+, or CD8+CD57+ T cells (not recorded which) from PBMCs. These receptors originate from a human donor with aplastic anemia.

In regard to this clonotype: This may arise from a read error, as a much more abundant clone is one base away. No conserved phenylalanine or tryptophan ends this CDR3, so it is likely a read error. The CDR3 loop reads CASSYDRGYEQYL. CDR3 bases: TGTGCCAGCAGTTACGACAGGGGTTACGAGCAGTACCTC. The V call is TRBV6-5, the J call TRBJ2-7; 8 bases line up with TRBD1. The germline V gene encodes CDR1 MNHEY and CDR2 SVGAGI. The CDR3 covers 13 residues. The V and J ends lost 2 bases and 4 bases, in that order; junction bases with no gene match: 1.

The chain has TRBV15 and TRBJ1-2; no reliable D call. Trimming took off 0 bases at V and 0 bases at J, with 8 bases between the two ends. CDR1 is LNHNV, CDR2 YYDKDF, per germline (reference sequence). The CDR3 runs 15 residues. DNA for the CDR3: TGTGCCACCAGCAGAGATCGTGTAGCTAACTATGGCTACACCTTC. It codes for CATSRDRVANYGYTF. Full variable domain (outside the CDR3, taken from reference TRBV15 and TRBJ1-2): DAMVIQNPRYQVTQFGKPVTLSCSQTLNHNVMYWYQQKSSQAPKLLFHYYDKDFNNEADTPDNFQSRRPNTSFCFLDIRSPGLGDTAMYLCATSRDRVANYGYTFGSGTRLTVV.

This clonotype was counted many times. The chain employs TRBV19 and TRBJ1-1; D is ambiguous. The CDR3 loop spans 13 amino acids. CDR1 and CDR2 from the germline V gene are LNHDA and SQIVND (reference sequence). V dropped 5 bases and J dropped 0 bases, with 7 bases sitting between them. The CDR3 loop reads CASSVSMNTEAFF. CDR3 nucleotide sequence: TGTGCCAGTAGTGTCAGCATGAACACTGAAGCTTTCTTT.

The V and J genes are TRBV5-8 and TRBJ2-7; 10 bases agree with TRBD1. V trimming: 3 bases; J trimming: 5 bases; junction bases outside the gene matches: 17. This CDR3 is 18 amino acids long. Per the germline V gene, CDR1 is SGHTS and CDR2 is YDEGEE. CDR3 bases: TGTGCCAGCAGCTCTTATGGGGGACAGGGGCCAACTGCCGACGAGCAGTACTTC. Its translation: CASSSYGGQGPTADEQYF.

The chain has TRBV2 and TRBJ2-5, with 10 bases lining up with TRBD1. The CDR3 totals 23 residues. Germline lookup yields CDR1 SNHLY and CDR2 FYNNEI. V was pared by 4 bases and J by 1 base, with 27 bases of the junction left unmatched. The CDR3 DNA reads as TGTGCCAGCAGTGTATTGGGACAGGGGAGTTCACCGGGGAGTTTGGAGCGCCAAGAGACCCAGTACTTC. Translation: CASSVLGQGSSPGSLERQETQYF.

The chain employs TRBV20-1 and TRBJ2-5; 7 bases align to TRBD2. This CDR3 contains 17 residues. V lost 5 bases, J lost 0 bases, and 15 bases stayed unmatched. Germline V gene data show CDR1 as DFQATT and CDR2 as SNEGSKA (reference sequence). CDR3 nucleotide sequence: TGCAGTGCTGAAGACAGCGGGACCTCCTCGTACCAAGAGACCCAGTACTTC. Its translation is CSAEDSGTSSYQETQYF.

The sample holds a few counts of this clonotype. The chain employs TRBV27 and TRBJ2-2; D ambiguous. CDR3 length: 16 residues. V gave up 1 base and J gave up 5 bases, with 14 bases separating them. Looked up from germline, CDR1 is MNHEY and CDR2 is SMNVEV (reference sequence). CDR3: CASSLFPGSGTGELFF. The CDR3 coding sequence is TGTGCCAGCAGTTTATTCCCAGGAAGTGGGACCGGGGAGCTGTTTTTT.

The chain uses TRBV9 and TRBJ1-4; a weak D match, TRBD1 (6 bases). The CDR3 runs 14 residues. Germline loops: CDR1 SGDLS, CDR2 YYNGEE. V lost 7 bases and J 8 bases, leaving 18 bases between the germline ends. CDR3 residues: CASGLTGLKEKLFF. In DNA, the CDR3 is TGTGCCAGCGGCTTAACAGGGCTTAAGGAAAAACTGTTTTTT.

The chain joins TRBV12-3 or TRBV12-4 to TRBJ1-6; D gene unclear. The CDR3 totals 14 residues. Trimming pared 3 bases from V and 8 bases from J, leaving 11 bases between. CDR3 nucleotides: TGTGCCAGCAGTTTGGAGGGAACTTATTCACCCCTCCACTTT. Protein sequence: CASSLEGTYSPLHF.

CDR3: CASSQGLAEFNEQFF. The CDR3, as DNA: TGTGCCAGCAGCCAAGGACTAGCGGAGTTCAATGAGCAGTTCTTC. This rearrangement joins TRBV14 to TRBJ2-1; 9 bases line up with TRBD2. Trimming cost V 1 base and J 6 bases; bases outside gene matches: 4. Germline CDR1 reads SGHDN; CDR2 reads FVKESK. The CDR3 runs 15 residues.

Comments on this clonotype: At one boundary the junction diverges from the germline segment, which might be a read error. The rearrangement uses TRBV24-1 and TRBJ2-5; tentatively, D is TRBD1 (7 bases). From germline, CDR1 is KGHDR and CDR2 SFDVKD. The CDR3 is 14 amino acids. As DNA, the CDR3 is TGTGCCATCAGTGACCCCGCAGGGGGAGGGACCCAGTACTTC. Its translation is CAISDPAGGGTQYF.

Here the CDR3 reads CASTGQGLPDYGYTF. The CDR3 DNA sequence: TGTGCCAGCACGGGACAGGGCCTCCCAGACTATGGCTACACCTTC. The rearrangement joins TRBV7-9 to TRBJ1-2, with 9 nucleotides matching TRBD1. Germline V gives CDR1 SEHNR, CDR2 FQNEAQ (reference sequence). The junction had 9 bases not matched to a gene; V was cut back by 7 bases and J by 3 bases. The CDR3 has 15 amino acids.

The CDR3 DNA reads as TGTGCCTGGATGTCAGGGGCCTCCTACGAGCAGTACTTC. This sequence encodes CAWMSGASYEQYF. J is TRBJ2-7 and V is TRBV30, with D perhaps TRBD1 (6 bases). CDR1 and CDR2 (germline): GTSNPN, SVGIG (reference sequence). This CDR3 comprises 13 residues. Trimming removed 4 bases from V and 0 bases from J, with 10 bases in between.

This clonotype was seen repeatedly, ten times or more. The chain is built from TRBV20-1 and TRBJ2-3; no reliable D call. The V end lost 0 bases, the J end lost 4 bases, and 14 bases lay between the germline ends. CDR3 size: 15 residues. The germline V gene encodes CDR1 DFQATT and CDR2 SNEGSKA (reference sequence). CDR3 nucleotide sequence: TGCAGTGCTAGAGATGTCGCAAGTCAGCCAGATACGCAGTATTTT. It is translated as CSARDVASQPDTQYF.

This clonotype occurred many times. The CDR3 is CASSLAGSTNEKLFF. The CDR3 region has the DNA TGTGCCAGCAGCTTAGCGGGGTCAACTAATGAAAAACTGTTTTTT. The rearrangement uses TRBV7-9 and TRBJ1-4; D gene unclear. The V end lost 0 bases, the J end lost 0 bases, and 5 bases lay between the germline ends. CDR1 SEHNR and CDR2 FQNEAQ come from the germline V gene (reference sequence). This CDR3 has 15 amino acids.

This clonotype is deemed medium-sized (0.01 to 0.1%). This chain uses TRBV10-3 with TRBJ1-1, with TRBD1 matching 8 bases. The CDR3 covers 14 residues. Germline V gene data show CDR1 as ENHRY and CDR2 as SYGVKD. V lost 6 bases to trimming and J lost 7 bases; unmatched junction nucleotides: 10. The CDR3: CAISPDRVGVEAFF. CDR3 nucleotide sequence: TGTGCCATCAGCCCGGACAGGGTCGGCGTTGAAGCTTTCTTT.

The V gene is TRBV10-3, the J gene TRBJ2-7; 9 bases map to TRBD1. The CDR3 covers 13 residues. Germline V gene lookup returns CDR1 ENHRY and CDR2 SYGVKD. The V gene end was trimmed by 8 bases and the J gene end by 5 bases; junction bases not matched to a gene: 7. As DNA, the CDR3 is TGTGCCATCCTGAGACAGGGGGTCGACGAGCAGTACTTC. This gives the protein CAILRQGVDEQYF.

In this sample, this clonotype turned up a few times. This rearrangement joins TRBV18 to TRBJ1-1, with D perhaps TRBD1 (6 bases). CDR3 length equals 14 residues. V was pared by 4 bases and J by 1 base, with 10 bases between. The germline CDR1 and CDR2 sequences are KGHSH and LQKENI. The CDR3 coding sequence is TGTGCCAGCTCACGGAAGGGGGGGAACACTGAAGCTTTCTTT. Encoded protein: CASSRKGGNTEAFF. Full variable domain (rest looked up from reference TRBV18 and TRBJ1-1): NAGVMQNPRHLVRRRGQEARLRCSPMKGHSHVYWYRQLPEEGLKFMVYLQKENIIDESGMPKERFSAEFPKEGPSILRIQQVVRGDSAAYFCASSRKGGNTEAFFGQGTRLTVV.